A single sample is the source of the 24 T cell receptor beta chains below, sequenced in a study of T cells in localized non-small cell lung cancer (dated by TCRdb to the early 2020s). The library came from the immunoSEQ multiplex PCR assay. TCRdb's version of the immuneACCESS table is confined to in-frame rearrangements and falls short of the full clone set. An unresolved V gene accounts for under half of the shortfall where checked; the remainder is of unknown origin. The table for this sample lists tens of thousands of clones; roughly 80% of them were counted only once. Of the sample, around 4.8% falls within the top ten clones. The sample consisted of PBMCs, taken before any cancer treatment. The receptors were sampled from a man aged 40 to 70 with stage II lung adenocarcinoma.

DNA of the CDR3: TGTGCCACCCCATTTAAGGGAGTGGGAACAGATACGCAGTATTTT. It yields the protein CATPFKGVGTDTQYF. J is TRBJ2-3 and V is TRBV7-9, with D maybe TRBD2 (5 bases). The CDR3 is made up of 15 amino acids. Germline lookup yields CDR1 SEHNR and CDR2 FQNEAQ (reference sequence). Deletions cut 10 bases from V and 3 bases from J, with 20 bases between.

The chain recombines TRBV5-5 with TRBJ2-1, with 7 bases aligning to TRBD2. From germline, CDR1 is SGHKS and CDR2 YYEKEE (reference sequence). V gave up 0 bases and J gave up 6 bases; unmatched junction bases: 6. The CDR3 covers 15 residues. CDR3 in DNA: TGTGCCAGCAGCTTGGCGGGAGGAGGGTTCAATGAGCAGTTCTTC. As protein: CASSLAGGGFNEQFF. The full variable domain, its missing parts supplied by reference TRBV5-5 and TRBJ2-1, is DAGVTQSPTHLIKTRGQQVTLRCSPISGHKSVSWYQQVLGQGPQFIFQYYEKEERGRGNFPDRFSARQFPNYSSELNVNALLLGDSALYLCASSLAGGGFNEQFFGPGTRLTVL.

This chain joins TRBV19 and TRBJ2-7; D gene uncertain. The CDR3 has 14 amino acids. Germline V gene sequence: CDR1 LNHDA, CDR2 SQIVND (reference sequence). V lost 2 bases and J 0 bases, leaving 8 bases between the germline ends. CDR3 in amino acids: CASSIHISSYEQYF. CDR3 coding DNA: TGTGCCAGTAGTATACACATCAGCTCCTACGAGCAGTACTTC.

The V call is TRBV12-2, the J call TRBJ1-2; TRBD1, the D gene given by the table, was not confirmed from the DNA. TRBV12-2 is listed as a pseudogene. The CDR3 is made up of 14 amino acids. CDR3 DNA sequence: TGTGCAAGTCGCTTAGAGACAATCGCCTATGGCTACACCTTC. Translation gives CASRLETIAYGYTF.

The rearrangement joins TRBV7-2 to TRBJ1-1, with a tentative D call TRBD1 (6 bases). V lost 5 bases, J lost 4 bases, and 14 bases lay in between. The CDR3 has 14 amino acids. Germline CDR1 and CDR2: SGHTA and FQGNSA. CDR3 sequence (DNA): TGTGCCAGCAGCAACAGGGCATTGGGCACTGAAGCTTTCTTT. Translating it yields CASSNRALGTEAFF.

CDR3 nucleotide sequence: TGTGCCAGCAGCTCCCGGGACCCCAACACCGGGGAGCTGTTTTTT. As protein: CASSSRDPNTGELFF. This chain connects TRBV11-2 to TRBJ2-2; D tentatively reads TRBD1 or TRBD2 (5 bases each). CDR3 length: 15 amino acids. The ends were cut back, 4 bases at V and 2 bases at J, with 11 bases in the middle. Germline CDR1 SGHAT, CDR2 FQNNGV.

The chain carries TRBV6-6 and TRBJ1-1; perhaps TRBD1 as D (5 bases). From germline, CDR1 is MNHNY and CDR2 SVGAGI (reference sequence). The CDR3 spans 13 residues. The V end was cut by 6 bases, the J end by 5 bases, with 13 bases between. CDR3 nucleotides: TGTGCCAGCAGCCTAGGGACGAGGACTGAAGCTTTCTTT. This translates into CASSLGTRTEAFF.

The chain combines TRBV30 with TRBJ1-5, with 8 bases fitting TRBD1. The germline gives CDR1 GTSNPN, CDR2 SVGIG (reference sequence). The ends lost 1 base at V and 4 bases at J; junction bases unmatched: 9. CDR3 length equals 16 residues. CDR3 residues: CAWSGMGTGPNQPQHF. The CDR3 DNA reads TGTGCCTGGAGTGGCATGGGGACAGGCCCGAATCAGCCCCAGCATTTT.

V gene TRBV29-1 combines with J gene TRBJ1-2; 7 bases match TRBD1. The germline V gene has CDR1 SQVTM and CDR2 ANQGSEA. Germline trimming cut 7 bases from V and 8 bases from J; bases unmatched to any gene: 22. The length of the CDR3 is 16 residues. CDR3 sequence reads: CSAKVATGDGLEGYTF. As DNA, the CDR3 is TGCAGCGCGAAGGTCGCCACAGGGGACGGATTGGAAGGCTACACCTTC.

J is TRBJ1-5 and V is TRBV27; D perhaps matches TRBD1 (6 bases). V was cut by 5 bases and J by 4 bases, with 15 bases left in between. Germline assignment: CDR1 MNHEY and CDR2 SMNVEV (reference sequence). The CDR3 is 15 amino acids. The CDR3 spells CASSLRTALNQPQHF. The CDR3 DNA sequence: TGTGCCAGCAGTCTCAGGACAGCCCTAAATCAGCCCCAGCATTTT.

In its sample, this clone was seen once. The chain links TRBV5-8 to TRBJ2-1, with a possible D match to TRBD1 (6 bases). With 4 bases removed from V and 5 bases from J, the gap between germline ends came to 19 bases. Germline V CDR1 and CDR2: SGHTS, YDEGEE. The CDR3 has 16 amino acids. The CDR3: CASSLLGGDLNNEQFF. CDR3 coding DNA: TGTGCCAGCAGCCTGCTTGGGGGCGATCTCAACAATGAGCAGTTCTTC.

This chain joins TRBV5-1 and TRBJ2-5; the match to TRBD2 covers 8 bases. The CDR3 loop spans 16 amino acids. The germline V gene encodes CDR1 SGHRS and CDR2 YFSETQ. The trim removed 4 bases at V and 3 bases at J, leaving 11 bases unmatched. The CDR3 protein is CASSDPGGGAEETQYF. DNA of the CDR3: TGCGCCAGCAGCGACCCCGGGGGGGGAGCGGAAGAGACCCAGTACTTC.

The chain employs TRBV10-2 and TRBJ2-1; TRBD1 matches 9 bases. Losses at the gene ends were 6 bases for V and 9 bases for J; bases not matched to a gene: 3. Germline CDR1 and CDR2: WSHSY and SAAADI. The CDR3 is 12 residues long. CDR3 loop: CASRGTGSEQFF. CDR3 bases: TGCGCCAGCAGAGGGACAGGGAGTGAGCAGTTCTTC.

J is TRBJ2-1 and V is TRBV20-1; TRBD2 matches 7 bases. There are 11 residues in the CDR3. The germline CDR1 and CDR2 sequences are DFQATT and SNEGSKA (reference sequence). Trimming at V came to 3 bases and at J to 8 bases, leaving 1 base not matched to a gene. The CDR3 bases are TGCAGTGCTAGCCTAGCGGATGAGCAGTTCTTC. Translated: CSASLADEQFF.

The rearrangement uses TRBV11-3 and TRBJ2-1, with D perhaps matching TRBD2 (7 bases). This CDR3 has 17 residues. Per the germline V gene, CDR1 is SGHNT and CDR2 is YENEEA. V was shortened by 3 bases and J by 0 bases, with 15 bases between the two germline ends. The CDR3 coding sequence is TGTGCCAGCAGCTTCCATCTAGGGGGGGGCTCCTACAATGAGCAGTTCTTC. Protein product: CASSFHLGGGSYNEQFF.

The chain links TRBV7-3 to TRBJ1-1; D not certain. The length of the CDR3 is 14 residues. V was pared by 5 bases and J by 4 bases, with 14 bases between. Germline lookup yields CDR1 SGHTA and CDR2 FQGTGA. CDR3 nucleotide sequence: TGTGCCAGCAGCCAAGGCACAGAGGGCACTGAAGCTTTCTTT. Translated: CASSQGTEGTEAFF.

Of note for this clone: The junction does not match germline at one end; this may be a read error. The V gene is TRBV5-6, the J gene TRBJ2-7; TRBD1 might be the D (6 bases). This CDR3 is built from 11 residues. The V gene's germline CDR1 is SGHDT and CDR2 YYEEEE. As DNA, the CDR3 is TGTGTCAGCAAGGGGGTGGGCGAGCAGTACTTC. Translation: CVSKGVGEQYF.

Only a few counts were recorded for this clone. The chain employs TRBV2 and TRBJ2-3; the D is unclear. V gave up 8 bases and J gave up 3 bases, with 12 bases separating them. The CDR3 consists of 13 residues. Per germline, CDR1 SNHLY and CDR2 FYNNEI. DNA for the CDR3: TGTGCCAGCCGACCGTTGGAGACAGATACGCAGTATTTT. The encoded protein is CASRPLETDTQYF.

The chain couples TRBV7-3 to TRBJ2-3; no clear D gene. Trimming shortened V by 3 bases and J by 0 bases, and 10 bases separated the two germline ends. The CDR3 spans 15 residues. The germline CDR1 and CDR2 sequences are SGHTA and FQGTGA. This CDR3 reads CASSFFPPSTDTQYF. The CDR3 coding sequence is TGTGCCAGCAGCTTTTTCCCCCCTAGCACAGATACGCAGTATTTT.

This clone has only one observation. This rearrangement joins TRBV5-6 to TRBJ1-2, with no clear D. V was trimmed by 0 bases and J by 8 bases, leaving 8 bases between them. From germline, CDR1 is SGHDT and CDR2 YYEEEE. This CDR3 comprises 12 residues. CDR3 sequence reads: CASSLERVGYTF. CDR3 coding DNA: TGTGCCAGCAGCTTGGAAAGGGTAGGCTACACCTTC.

Remarks on this clone: A much larger clone lies one base from this, so it may be a read error. The chain couples TRBV4-1 to TRBJ1-2, with D possibly TRBD1 on 5 matching bases. Germline V gives CDR1 MGHRA, CDR2 YSYEKL. This CDR3 contains 15 residues. The CDR3: CVSSPIPQANYGYTF. CDR3 DNA: TGCGTCAGCAGCCCCATACCACAGGCTAACTATGGCTACACCTTC.

The rearrangement links TRBV5-4 to TRBJ2-3; 9 bases match TRBD1. V shed 2 bases and J 0 bases; nucleotides not matched to a gene: 1. The CDR3 spans 15 residues. Germline V lookup: CDR1 SGHNT, CDR2 YYREEE (reference sequence). CDR3 loop: CASSLQGASTDTQYF. The CDR3 bases are TGTGCCAGCAGCTTACAGGGGGCAAGCACAGATACGCAGTATTTT.

The chain uses TRBV10-3 and TRBJ2-2, with D perhaps TRBD2 (6 bases). Trimming pared 4 bases from V and 6 bases from J, leaving 12 bases between. Germline V gene sequence: CDR1 ENHRY, CDR2 SYGVKD. This CDR3 spans 14 amino acids. The CDR3 nucleotides read TGTGCCATCAGTGCCCGGGAGATCGCCGGGGAGCTGTTTTTT. This sequence encodes CAISAREIAGELFF.

The chain is built from TRBV7-9 and TRBJ2-1; 8 positions agree with TRBD1. This CDR3 spans 15 amino acids. V dropped 5 bases and J dropped 10; count of bases not matched to a gene: 13. CDR1 SEHNR and CDR2 FQNEAQ come from the germline V gene (reference sequence). CDR3 amino acids: CASSTRDRRPGEQFF. DNA for the CDR3: TGTGCCAGCAGCACAAGGGACAGGAGGCCTGGCGAGCAGTTCTTC.